A selection of T cell receptor beta chains follows, all from one sample in a study of T cell responses to AZD1222 COVID-19 vaccine. TCRdb keeps only in-frame clones here, not all; method: immunoSEQ multiplex PCR. The sample consists of about 56,000 clones, approximately 80% of them appearing once. Material: peripheral blood, obtained 28 days after the second AZD1222 dose. These receptors were obtained from an adult who received the AZD1222 COVID-19 vaccine. CDR3s include the opening cysteine and the closing phenylalanine or tryptophan. Fields, in order: clone size, V gene, D gene, J gene, CDR3 protein, CDR3 DNA. The D gene is left open where the match is weak. Rows give clone size only sometimes, using once, few, many, or a class for an expanded clone.

>NA|TRBV2|TRBD1|TRBJ1-5
CASSPQGAGNQPQHF
TGTGCCAGCAGCCCCCAGGGGGCCGGCAATCAGCCCCAGCATTTT
>NA|TRBV2|NA|TRBJ2-5
CATDGGGGQETQYF
TGTGCCACCGACGGGGGAGGGGGCCAAGAGACCCAGTACTTC
>many|TRBV2|NA|TRBJ2-1
CASSEDFSSYNEQFF
TGTGCCAGCAGTGAGGACTTTTCATCCTACAATGAGCAGTTCTTC
>NA|TRBV6-4|TRBD1|TRBJ2-1
CASSSGTGPGNEQFF
TGTGCCAGCAGCTCCGGGACAGGGCCAGGGAATGAGCAGTTCTTC
>NA|TRBV3-1/TRBV3-2|NA|TRBJ2-3
CASSPPGPTDTQYF
TGTGCCAGCAGCCCCCCCGGGCCCACAGATACGCAGTATTTT
>NA|TRBV3-1/TRBV3-2|NA|TRBJ2-5
CASSQGGTRQETQYF
TGTGCCAGCAGCCAAGGCGGGACCAGACAAGAGACCCAGTACTTC
>NA|TRBV7-2|NA|TRBJ1-4
CASSFGIRNEKLFF
TGTGCCAGCAGCTTTGGTATCAGAAATGAAAAACTGTTTTTT
>NA|TRBV28|NA|TRBJ2-7
CASSPSFSGTRYEQYF
TGTGCCAGCAGTCCGTCCTTTTCCGGGACACGCTACGAGCAGTACTTC
>NA|TRBV2|TRBD2|TRBJ2-2
CASRLDSGSNTGELFF
TGTGCCAGCAGACTTGATAGCGGGAGTAATACCGGGGAGCTGTTTTTT
>NA|TRBV4-2|TRBD1|TRBJ1-5
CASSLFAGQGAGQPQHF
TGTGCCAGCAGCCTATTTGCGGGGCAGGGGGCCGGTCAGCCCCAGCATTTT
>NA|TRBV3-1/TRBV3-2|NA|TRBJ2-7
CASSQLRQNEQYF
TGTGCCAGCAGCCAACTTAGACAGAACGAGCAGTACTTC
>NA|TRBV19|NA|TRBJ1-6
CASSITALNNSPLHF
TGTGCCAGTAGTATTACAGCCCTAAATAATTCACCCCTCCACTTT
>NA|TRBV9|NA|TRBJ1-6
CASSVRGGENSPLHF
TGTGCCAGCAGCGTCCGGGGGGGCGAAAATTCACCCCTCCACTTT
>NA|TRBV28|NA|TRBJ1-5
CASQWGPQGQPQHF
TGTGCCAGCCAGTGGGGCCCCCAAGGTCAGCCCCAGCATTTT
>NA|TRBV2|NA|TRBJ1-5
CASSERRQGTQPQHF
TGTGCCAGCAGTGAAAGGAGGCAGGGGACTCAGCCCCAGCATTTT
>NA|TRBV4-1|NA|TRBJ2-5
CASSQVWGQETQYF
TGCGCCAGCAGCCAAGTTTGGGGGCAAGAGACCCAGTACTTC
>NA|TRBV6-5|TRBD1|TRBJ2-2
CASSPTGGSTGELFF
TGTGCCAGCAGTCCTACAGGGGGAAGCACCGGGGAGCTGTTTTTT
>NA|TRBV11-2|TRBD1|TRBJ1-2
CASSFLKSSRDRSNYGYTF
TGTGCCAGCAGCTTTCTTAAATCCTCGAGGGACAGATCTAACTATGGCTACACCTTC
>many|TRBV12-3/TRBV12-4|NA|TRBJ2-7
CASSLGTPEQYF
TGTGCCAGCAGTCTTGGGACTCCAGAGCAGTACTTC
>NA|TRBV12-3/TRBV12-4|NA|TRBJ1-5
CASSAWGDQPQHF
TGTGCCAGCAGCGCTTGGGGGGATCAGCCCCAGCATTTT
>NA|TRBV5-1|NA|TRBJ2-1
CASSGTYNEQFF
TGCGCCAGCAGCGGAACCTACAATGAGCAGTTCTTC
>NA|TRBV10-3|TRBD1|TRBJ1-3
CAISIDRGLSGNTIYF
TGTGCCATCAGTATAGACAGGGGGCTCTCTGGAAACACCATATATTTT
>NA|TRBV5-4|NA|TRBJ2-1
CASSFDSSAYNEQFF
TGTGCCAGCAGCTTCGACTCGTCGGCCTACAATGAGCAGTTCTTC
>NA|TRBV9|NA|TRBJ1-6
CASSVKGTGSPLHF
TGTGCCAGCAGCGTAAAAGGTACTGGGTCACCCCTCCACTTT
>NA|TRBV28|NA|TRBJ2-7
CATRQTSYEQYF
TGTGCCACCCGACAGACCTCCTACGAGCAGTACTTC
>once|TRBV5-1|NA|TRBJ2-1
CASSRGASGGLNEQFF
TGCGCCAGCAGTCGCGGGGCGTCGGGGGGCCTCAATGAGCAGTTCTTC
>NA|TRBV4-2|TRBD1|TRBJ1-2
CASSQNQGEDYGYTF
TGTGCCAGCAGCCAGAATCAGGGGGAGGACTATGGCTACACCTTC
>NA|TRBV9|NA|TRBJ2-5
CASSINQETQYF
TGTGCCAGCAGCATCAACCAAGAGACCCAGTACTTC
>NA|TRBV5-1|TRBD1|TRBJ2-1
CASSPETGGYNEQFF
TGCGCCAGCAGCCCAGAGACAGGGGGCTACAATGAGCAGTTCTTC
>NA|TRBV19|NA|TRBJ1-2
CASSETGGHGYTF
TGTGCCAGTAGTGAGACAGGCGGTCATGGCTACACCTTC
>few|TRBV11-2|NA|TRBJ2-2
CASSWGGAGTGELFF
TGTGCCAGCAGCTGGGGGGGGGCGGGCACCGGGGAGCTGTTTTTT
>once|TRBV21-1|NA|TRBJ1-4
CASSKVGRQGGANEKLFF
TGTGCCAGCAGCAAAGTGGGGCGGCAGGGGGGTGCTAATGAAAAACTGTTTTTT
>NA|TRBV7-2|NA|TRBJ2-2
CASSSPGWGELFF
TGTGCCAGCAGCTCCCCGGGTTGGGGGGAGCTGTTTTTT
>NA|TRBV5-6|TRBD1|TRBJ1-5
CASSYQQGYSNQPQHF
TGTGCCAGCAGCTACCAACAGGGGTATAGCAATCAGCCCCAGCATTTT
>once|TRBV3-1/TRBV3-2|TRBD1|TRBJ1-2
CASSQEVGGGGYTF
TGTGCCAGCAGCCAAGAGGTAGGGGGCGGCGGCTACACCTTC
>NA|TRBV5-5|NA|TRBJ1-5
CASSTGDKDQPQHF
TGTGCCAGCAGCACCGGGGACAAGGATCAGCCCCAGCATTTT
>NA|TRBV28|NA|TRBJ1-4
CASKGWDGEKLFF
TGTGCCAGCAAAGGCTGGGACGGGGAAAAACTGTTTTTT